The clone carrying this TCR beta chain was recorded a few times. The CDR3 consists of 17 residues. Trimming took off 4 bases at V and 4 bases at J, with 22 bases between the two ends. Germline-derived CDR1 and CDR2 are SGHDT and YYEEEE. TCRdb reprocessed the 5' RACE reads with MiXCR, giving one entry per CDR3 protein. Of roughly 340,000 distinct CDR3 sequences in the sample, about 8.7% are singletons; the top ten hold roughly 18%. These data belong to a study of T cells after yellow fever vaccination. The receptor was derived from a man between 18 and 29 years old who received the YFV17D yellow fever vaccine. The chain employs TRBV5-6 and TRBJ2-3, with D perhaps matching TRBD2 (5 bases). Material: PBMCs, obtained on the day of the first yellow fever vaccination. The CDR3 reads CASSPGYWGVRADTQYF. CDR3 in DNA: TGTGCCAGCAGCCCCGGTTATTGGGGAGTTCGTGCAGATACGCAGTATTTT.